This T cell receptor (beta chain) was identified in a study of breast tumors, draining lymph nodes, adjacent tissues. General study results and limits: Data only fit, rather than demonstrated, lymph node origin of most tumor T cells.

Using its own MiXCR run on the multiplex PCR reads, TCRdb lists one record per CDR3 protein. The sample contains under 300,000 distinct CDR3 sequences, around 35% of which appear only once. Breast cancer patients provided tissue from their axillary draining lymph nodes. Trimming left V 4 bases short and J 2 bases short, with 6 bases between. This CDR3 comprises 12 residues. CDR1 and CDR2 from the germline V gene are MNHNS and SASEGT. This clonotype was seen at least ten times. As yet, its antigen is unknown. The TCR sequence derives from a female donor with breast cancer. Some clones in this sample may be carry-over from other donors' samples. The sequenced sample was axillary lymph node tissue. The V gene is TRBV6-1, the J gene TRBJ2-7; no firm D call. The DNA for the CDR3 is TGTGCCAGCAGTGCCGGACCCTACGAGCAGTACTTC. It encodes CASSAGPYEQYF.